This T cell receptor (beta chain) was obtained from a study of control samples from healthy donors and cancer patients. The repertoire was sequenced with immunoSEQ multiplex PCR; TCRdb's copy has only in-frame clones and lacks some. Seen here are 150,000 to 200,000 clones, nearly 90% observed once, and the top ten hold 1.4%. This CDR3 has 17 residues. Deletions cut 0 bases from V and 1 base from J, with 13 bases between. Germline CDR1 and CDR2: MNHNS and SASEGT. This rearrangement joins TRBV6-1 to TRBJ1-5, with TRBD1 as a possible D gene (5 bases). The specimen was blood. The receptor was isolated from a woman aged 45 to 65 in good health. For the CDR3, the DNA is TGTGCCAGCAGTGAAGCTTGGACACAACGCAGCAATCAGCCCCAGCATTTT. Translation: CASSEAWTQRSNQPQHF.